These 7 T cell receptor beta chains originate from one sample sequenced in a study of cytotoxic CD8 clonotypes in ibrutinib-treated CLL (dated by TCRdb to the early 2020s). The time point label corresponds to: progressive disease on ibrutinib. Receptor amplification or capture employed the immunoSEQ multiplex PCR assay. TCRdb holds this immuneACCESS table with in-frame rearrangements only. Some clones are missing; in checked studies, unresolved V genes explain under half, and the rest has no known cause. In this sample the table shows about 32,000 clones, about 70% of which occur a single time. The biggest ten clones account for about a sixth of the sample. The sequenced sample was PBMCs, obtained at disease progression, from a patient treated with ibrutinib. The receptor set was obtained from a human donor with chronic lymphocytic leukemia.

This clone was found many times. The V call is TRBV4-1, the J call TRBJ2-7, with D possibly TRBD1 on 6 matching bases. CDR1 is MGHRA, CDR2 YSYEKL, per germline. CDR3 length: 14 amino acids. Trimming stripped 2 bases from V and 7 bases from J, with 15 bases between. CDR3 loop: CASSQYVRGSEQYF. Here the CDR3 DNA reads TGCGCCAGCAGCCAATATGTCAGGGGCAGTGAGCAGTACTTC.

The chain couples TRBV6-1 to TRBJ1-5; 10 nucleotides line up with TRBD1. Germline V gene lookup returns CDR1 MNHNS and CDR2 SASEGT. The V and J ends lost 5 bases and 7 bases, in that order; junction bases with no gene match: 2. The CDR3 is 13 amino acids. The CDR3 sequence is CASSPDRGQPQHF. Written as DNA, the CDR3 is TGTGCCAGCAGTCCGGACAGGGGGCAGCCCCAGCATTTT.

J is TRBJ2-1 and V is TRBV2; TRBD1 matches 7 bases. The CDR3 is 14 residues long. Trimming at V came to 6 bases and at J to 0 bases, leaving 2 bases not matched to a gene. From germline, CDR1 is SNHLY and CDR2 FYNNEI. The CDR3, as DNA: TGTGCCAGCAGCAGGGGGAGCTCCTACAATGAGCAGTTCTTC. This translates into CASSRGSSYNEQFF.

This rearrangement joins TRBV2 to TRBJ2-3; D call uncertain. Germline CDR1 is SNHLY and CDR2 is FYNNEI. Trimming removed 0 bases from V and 14 bases from J, with 15 bases in between. There are 13 residues in the CDR3. The CDR3 nucleotides read TGTGCCAGCAGTGAAGCCCGACTCCCCCCCCTGTATTTT. As protein: CASSEARLPPLYF.

This clone was observed a handful of times. The V and J genes are TRBV12-5 and TRBJ2-7; D is uncertain. CDR1 LGHNT and CDR2 FRNRAP come from the germline V gene. Trimming left V 1 base short and J 0 bases short, with 4 bases between. This CDR3 contains 13 residues. The CDR3 sequence is CASGLGYSYEQYF. The CDR3 DNA sequence: TGTGCTAGTGGTTTGGGATACTCCTACGAGCAGTACTTC.

The chain employs TRBV5-4 and TRBJ1-4; 10 bases align to TRBD1. The CDR3 loop spans 14 amino acids. Germline loops: CDR1 SGHNT, CDR2 YYREEE (reference sequence). V lost 2 bases, J lost 8 bases, and 3 bases stayed unmatched. CDR3 sequence reads: CASSFDRGREKLFF. The CDR3 DNA reads as TGTGCCAGCAGCTTCGACAGGGGGCGAGAAAAACTGTTTTTT.

The CDR3 DNA reads as TGTGCCAGCAGCTTGGGACATAACTATGGCTACACCTTC. Residues: CASSLGHNYGYTF. The chain is built from TRBV11-2 and TRBJ1-2; tentatively, D is TRBD1 (6 bases). Looked up from germline, CDR1 is SGHAT and CDR2 is FQNNGV. V was cut by 3 bases and J by 1 base, with 6 bases left in between. This CDR3 has 13 residues. The variable domain in full, with the rest retrieved from reference TRBV11-2 and TRBJ1-2, is EAGVAQSPRYKIIEKRQSVAFWCNPISGHATLYWYQQILGQGPKLLIQFQNNGVVDDSQLPKDRFSAERLKGVDSTLKIQPAKLEDSAVYLCASSLGHNYGYTFGSGTRLTVV.